The T cell receptor (beta chain) described here comes from a study of blood T cell repertoires in COVID-19. As for the study in general: T cells, B-cell-depleted T cells, or PBMCs provided the cDNA or gDNA that served as material.

In the original analysis: Scientists estimated how many nucleated cells there were by amplifying reference gene primers. The table came from immunoSEQ multiplex PCR; TCRdb's copy has only in-frame clones and leaves some out. That table supplies the V and J calls and clone size; D and trimming were determined from the DNA. Of about 84,000 clones in the sample, about 80% were seen once. Germline loops: CDR1 LNHDA, CDR2 SQIVND (reference sequence). Trimming took 3 bases from V and 3 from J, leaving 11 bases between them. The CDR3 runs to 14 residues. The chain is built from TRBV19 and TRBJ1-2; D is unclear. Sequencing was performed on peripheral blood. The receptor comes from a man aged 50 to 59 with active or convalescent COVID-19. In nucleotides, the CDR3 is TGTGCCAGTAGTATCTCTGCCGGGGACTATGGCTACACCTTC. It yields the protein CASSISAGDYGYTF.